A selection of T cell receptor beta chains follows, all from one sample in a study of blood T cells in healthy people across ages. Using its own MiXCR run on the 5' RACE reads, TCRdb lists one record per CDR3 protein. The table has about 1.4 million distinct CDR3 sequences, approximately 60% seen once. The sample taken for sequencing was blood. These receptors all come from a man younger than 30 in good health. The CDR3 runs from the conserved cysteine through the conserved F or W. Fields, in order: D gene, clone size, V gene, J gene, CDR3 protein, CDR3 DNA. A D gene is named only where the DNA matches it firmly. Rows may omit the clone size; those that give it use once, few, many or a size class.

D: .; size: .; V: TRBV6-5; J: TRBJ2-7; CDR3: CASSYETGPYEQYF; DNA: TGTGCCAGCAGTTACGAGACAGGTCCCTACGAGCAGTACTTC
D: TRBD2; size: .; V: TRBV20-1; J: TRBJ2-3; CDR3: CSALAGLRSTDTQYF; DNA: TGCAGTGCTTTGGCGGGACTACGTAGCACAGATACGCAGTATTTT
D: TRBD1; size: .; V: TRBV6-6; J: TRBJ2-1; CDR3: CASSYTGQGNEQFF; DNA: TGTGCCAGCAGTTACACAGGACAGGGGAATGAGCAGTTCTTC
D: .; size: .; V: TRBV14; J: TRBJ2-5; CDR3: CASSQVMGATNEQYF; DNA: TGTGCCAGCAGCCAAGTGATGGGGGCGACCAATGAGCAGTACTTC
D: TRBD1; size: .; V: TRBV10-3; J: TRBJ1-3; CDR3: CAIRGQGASSGNTIYF; DNA: TGTGCCATCAGGGGACAGGGGGCAAGCTCTGGAAACACCATATATTTT
D: .; size: .; V: TRBV25-1; J: TRBJ1-4; CDR3: CASGGTGGHEKLFF; DNA: TGTGCCAGCGGGGGGACGGGGGGCCATGAAAAACTGTTTTTT
D: TRBD2; size: .; V: TRBV6-2/TRBV6-3; J: TRBJ2-3; CDR3: CASSEAGTSTDTQYF; DNA: TGTGCCAGCTCGGAAGCGGGGACTAGCACAGATACGCAGTATTTT
D: .; size: many; V: TRBV24-1; J: TRBJ2-7; CDR3: CATSVASADLYEQYF; DNA: TGTGCCACCAGTGTGGCTAGCGCGGACCTGTACGAGCAGTACTTC
D: .; size: .; V: TRBV6-5; J: TRBJ2-7; CDR3: CASRSPPPRDYEQYF; DNA: TGTGCCAGCAGGTCTCCTCCCCCGAGGGACTACGAGCAGTACTTC
D: TRBD2; size: once; V: TRBV20-1; J: TRBJ2-1; CDR3: CGQEAGGNYNEQFF; DNA: TGCGGACAGGAAGCGGGGGGGAATTACAATGAGCAGTTCTTC
D: TRBD1; size: once; V: TRBV29-1; J: TRBJ1-1; CDR3: CSVGTGRTEAFF; DNA: TGCAGCGTTGGGACAGGGAGGACTGAAGCTTTCTTT
D: .; size: .; V: TRBV3-1; J: TRBJ2-1; CDR3: CASSQEVAGGEQFF; DNA: TGTGCCAGCAGCCAAGAAGTTGCCGGCGGTGAGCAGTTCTTC
D: TRBD1; size: few; V: TRBV25-1; J: TRBJ2-5; CDR3: CASRGQGELETQYF; DNA: TGTGCCAGCAGGGGACAGGGGGAATTGGAGACCCAGTACTTC
D: TRBD2; size: .; V: TRBV4-1; J: TRBJ2-1; CDR3: CASSQGLAGGQNEQFF; DNA: TGCGCCAGCAGCCAGGGACTAGCGGGAGGTCAGAATGAGCAGTTCTTC
D: .; size: few; V: TRBV12-3/TRBV12-4; J: TRBJ2-2; CDR3: CASSLYGELFF; DNA: TGTGCCAGCAGTCTATACGGGGAGCTGTTTTTT
D: .; size: few; V: TRBV4-1; J: TRBJ2-1; CDR3: CASSFRDSYNEQFF; DNA: TGCGCCAGCAGCTTCCGGGACTCTTACAATGAGCAGTTCTTC
D: .; size: .; V: TRBV7-2; J: TRBJ1-5; CDR3: CASSSGLFGQPQHF; DNA: TGTGCCAGCAGCTCCGGGCTTTTCGGGCAGCCCCAGCATTTT
D: .; size: .; V: TRBV7-2; J: TRBJ2-3; CDR3: CAGSNPVPDTQYF; DNA: TGTGCCGGCAGCAATCCAGTCCCAGATACGCAGTATTTT
D: TRBD2; size: .; V: TRBV28; J: TRBJ2-1; CDR3: CASSWGGGTLLYNEQFF; DNA: TGTGCCAGCAGTTGGGGGGGAGGCACCTTGCTTTACAATGAGCAGTTCTTC
D: .; size: .; V: TRBV11-2; J: TRBJ1-2; CDR3: CASSPASGAPHLSSYTF; DNA: TGTGCCAGCAGCCCGGCCTCCGGGGCTCCTCACCTCTCAAGCTACACCTTC